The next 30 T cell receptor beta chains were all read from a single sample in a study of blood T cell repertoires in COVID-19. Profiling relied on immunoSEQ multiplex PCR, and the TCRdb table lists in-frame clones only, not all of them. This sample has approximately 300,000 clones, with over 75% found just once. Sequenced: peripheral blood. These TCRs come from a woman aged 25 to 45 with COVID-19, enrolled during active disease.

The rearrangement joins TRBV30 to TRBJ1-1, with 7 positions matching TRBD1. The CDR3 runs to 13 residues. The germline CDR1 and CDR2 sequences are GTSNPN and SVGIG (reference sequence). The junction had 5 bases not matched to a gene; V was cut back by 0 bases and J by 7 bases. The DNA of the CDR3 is TGTGCCTGGAGTGTACAGGGGTTCGGTGAAGCTTTCTTT. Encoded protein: CAWSVQGFGEAFF.

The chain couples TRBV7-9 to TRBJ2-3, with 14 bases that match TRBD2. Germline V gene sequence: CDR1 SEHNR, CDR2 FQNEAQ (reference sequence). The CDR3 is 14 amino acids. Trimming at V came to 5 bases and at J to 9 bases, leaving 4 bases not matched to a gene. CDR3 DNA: TGTGCCAGCAGCGTGGGACTAGCGGGAGACACGCAGTATTTT. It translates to CASSVGLAGDTQYF.

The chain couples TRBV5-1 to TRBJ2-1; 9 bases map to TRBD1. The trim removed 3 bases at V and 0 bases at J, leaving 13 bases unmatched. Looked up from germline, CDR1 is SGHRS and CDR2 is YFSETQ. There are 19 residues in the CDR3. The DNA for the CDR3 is TGCGCCAGCAGCTCCTTAGGGACAGGGCGCGCCAGCTCCTACAATGAGCAGTTCTTC. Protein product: CASSSLGTGRASSYNEQFF.

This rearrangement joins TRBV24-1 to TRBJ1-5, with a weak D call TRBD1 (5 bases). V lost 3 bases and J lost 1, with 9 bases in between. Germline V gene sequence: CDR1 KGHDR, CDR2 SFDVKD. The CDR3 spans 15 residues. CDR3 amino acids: CATSDTTESNQPQHF. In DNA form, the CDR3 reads TGTGCCACCAGTGATACGACAGAGAGCAATCAGCCCCAGCATTTT.

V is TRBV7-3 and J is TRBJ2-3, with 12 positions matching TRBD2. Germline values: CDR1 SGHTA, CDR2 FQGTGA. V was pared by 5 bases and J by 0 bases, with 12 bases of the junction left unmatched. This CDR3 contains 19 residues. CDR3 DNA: TGTGCCAGCAGCCCGCGGGATGGACTAGCGGGGACTAGCACAGATACGCAGTATTTT. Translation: CASSPRDGLAGTSTDTQYF.

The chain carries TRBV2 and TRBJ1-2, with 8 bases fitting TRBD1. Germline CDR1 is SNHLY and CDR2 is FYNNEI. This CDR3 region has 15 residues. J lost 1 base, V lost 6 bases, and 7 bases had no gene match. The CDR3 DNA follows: TGTGCCAGCAGAGCAGGACAGGGATTTAACTATGGCTACACCTTC. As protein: CASRAGQGFNYGYTF.

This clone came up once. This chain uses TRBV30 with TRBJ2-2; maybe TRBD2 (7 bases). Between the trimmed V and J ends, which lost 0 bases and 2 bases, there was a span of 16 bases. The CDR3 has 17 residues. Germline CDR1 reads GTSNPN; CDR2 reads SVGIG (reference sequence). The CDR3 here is CAWSVMGRGANTGELFF. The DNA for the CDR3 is TGTGCCTGGAGTGTGATGGGGAGGGGGGCCAACACCGGGGAGCTGTTTTTT.

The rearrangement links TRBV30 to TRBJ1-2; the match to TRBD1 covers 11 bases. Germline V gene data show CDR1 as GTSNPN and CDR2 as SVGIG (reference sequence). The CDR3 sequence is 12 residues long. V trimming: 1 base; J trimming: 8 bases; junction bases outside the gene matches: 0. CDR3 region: CAWSGTGGGYTF. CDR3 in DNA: TGTGCCTGGAGTGGGACAGGGGGCGGCTACACCTTC.

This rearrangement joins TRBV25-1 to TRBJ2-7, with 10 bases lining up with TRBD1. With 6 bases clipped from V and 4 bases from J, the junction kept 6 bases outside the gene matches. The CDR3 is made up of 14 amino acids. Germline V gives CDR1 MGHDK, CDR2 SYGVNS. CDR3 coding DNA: TGTGCCAGCAGGGGGGACAGGGGTCATTACGAGCAGTACTTC. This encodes CASRGDRGHYEQYF.

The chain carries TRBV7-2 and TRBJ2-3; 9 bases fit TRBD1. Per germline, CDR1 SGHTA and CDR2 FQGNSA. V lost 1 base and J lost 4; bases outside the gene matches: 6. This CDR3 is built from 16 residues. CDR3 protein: CASSLVGGQGADTQYF. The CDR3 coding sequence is TGTGCCAGCAGCTTAGTTGGGGGACAGGGAGCAGATACGCAGTATTTT.

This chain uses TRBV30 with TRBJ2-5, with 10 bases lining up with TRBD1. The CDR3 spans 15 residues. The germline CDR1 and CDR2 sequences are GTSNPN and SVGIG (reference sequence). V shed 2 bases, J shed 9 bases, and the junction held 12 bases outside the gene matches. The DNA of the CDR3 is TGTGCCTGGAGTACTCCGGACAGGGGGTCCGAGGCCCAGTACTTC. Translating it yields CAWSTPDRGSEAQYF.

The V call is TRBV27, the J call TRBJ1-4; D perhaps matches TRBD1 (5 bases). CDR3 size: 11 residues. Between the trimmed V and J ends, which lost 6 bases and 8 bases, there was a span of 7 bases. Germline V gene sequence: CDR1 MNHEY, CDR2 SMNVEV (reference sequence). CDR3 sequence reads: CASSSGEKLFF. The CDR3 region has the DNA TGTGCCAGCAGCTCAGGGGAAAAACTGTTTTTT.

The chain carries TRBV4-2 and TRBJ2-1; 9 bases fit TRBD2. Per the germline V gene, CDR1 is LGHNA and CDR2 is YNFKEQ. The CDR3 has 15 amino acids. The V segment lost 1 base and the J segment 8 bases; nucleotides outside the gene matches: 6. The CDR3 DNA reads TGTGCCAGCAGCCAAGTTGCGGGAGGGCGGGATGAGCAGTTCTTC. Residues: CASSQVAGGRDEQFF.

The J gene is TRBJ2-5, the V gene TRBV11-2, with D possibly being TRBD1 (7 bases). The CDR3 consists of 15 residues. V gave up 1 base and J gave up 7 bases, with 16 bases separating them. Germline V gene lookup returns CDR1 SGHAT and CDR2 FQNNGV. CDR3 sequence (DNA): TGTGCCAGCAGCTTAGTGGCAGGGGGAGGTGGGACCCAGTACTTC. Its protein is CASSLVAGGGGTQYF. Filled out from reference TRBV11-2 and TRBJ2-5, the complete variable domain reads EAGVAQSPRYKIIEKRQSVAFWCNPISGHATLYWYQQILGQGPKLLIQFQNNGVVDDSQLPKDRFSAERLKGVDSTLKIQPAKLEDSAVYLCASSLVAGGGGTQYFGPGTRLLVL.

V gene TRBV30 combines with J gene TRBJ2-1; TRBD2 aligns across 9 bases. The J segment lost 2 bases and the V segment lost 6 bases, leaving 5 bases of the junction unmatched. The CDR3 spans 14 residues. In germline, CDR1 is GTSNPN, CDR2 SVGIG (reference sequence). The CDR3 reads CACSGSVAYNEQFF. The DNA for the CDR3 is TGTGCCTGTAGCGGGAGTGTGGCCTACAATGAGCAGTTCTTC. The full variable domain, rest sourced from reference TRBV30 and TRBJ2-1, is SQTIHQWPATLVQPVGSPLSLECTVEGTSNPNLYWYRQAAGRGLQLLFYSVGIGQISSEVPQNLSASRPQDRQFILSSKKLLLSDSGFYLCACSGSVAYNEQFFGPGTRLTVL.

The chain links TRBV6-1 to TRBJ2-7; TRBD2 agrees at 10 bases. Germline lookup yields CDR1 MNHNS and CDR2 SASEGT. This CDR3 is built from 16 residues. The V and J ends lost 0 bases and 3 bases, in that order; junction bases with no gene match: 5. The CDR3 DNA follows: TGTGCCAGCAGTGAAGCGGGACTAGCGAATATCTACGAGCAGTACTTC. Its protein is CASSEAGLANIYEQYF.

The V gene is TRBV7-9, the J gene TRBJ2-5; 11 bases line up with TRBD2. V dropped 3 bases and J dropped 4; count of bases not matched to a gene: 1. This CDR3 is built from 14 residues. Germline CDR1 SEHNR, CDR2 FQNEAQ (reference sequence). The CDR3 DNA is TGTGCCAGCAGCTTTCTAGCGGGAGGAGAGACCCAGTACTTC. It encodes CASSFLAGGETQYF.

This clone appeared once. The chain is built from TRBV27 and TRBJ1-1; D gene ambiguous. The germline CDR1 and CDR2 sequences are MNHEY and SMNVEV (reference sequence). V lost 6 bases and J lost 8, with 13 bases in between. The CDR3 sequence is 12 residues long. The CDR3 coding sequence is TGTGCCAGCAGCCGAGCGGGTCTCGAAGCTTTCTTT. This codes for CASSRAGLEAFF.

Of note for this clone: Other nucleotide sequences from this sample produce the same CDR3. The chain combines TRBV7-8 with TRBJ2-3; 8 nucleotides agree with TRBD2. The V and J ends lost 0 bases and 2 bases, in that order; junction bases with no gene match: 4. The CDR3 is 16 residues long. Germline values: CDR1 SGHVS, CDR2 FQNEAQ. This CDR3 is CASSLAAGGSTDTQYF. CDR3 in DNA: TGTGCCAGCAGCTTAGCGGCGGGAGGTTCCACAGATACGCAGTATTTT.

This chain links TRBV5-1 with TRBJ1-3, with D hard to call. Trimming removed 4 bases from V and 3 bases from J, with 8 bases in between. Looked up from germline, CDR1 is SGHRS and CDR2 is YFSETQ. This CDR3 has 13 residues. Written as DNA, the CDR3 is TGCGCCAGCAGCCCCGGGGATGGAAACACCATATATTTT. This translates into CASSPGDGNTIYF.

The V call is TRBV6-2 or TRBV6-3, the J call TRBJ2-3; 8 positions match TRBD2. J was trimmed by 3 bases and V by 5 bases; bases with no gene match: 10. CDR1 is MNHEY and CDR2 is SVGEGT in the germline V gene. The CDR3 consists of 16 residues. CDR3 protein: CASSRQLAAPTDTQYF. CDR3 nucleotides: TGTGCCAGCAGTAGGCAACTAGCGGCCCCGACAGATACGCAGTATTTT.

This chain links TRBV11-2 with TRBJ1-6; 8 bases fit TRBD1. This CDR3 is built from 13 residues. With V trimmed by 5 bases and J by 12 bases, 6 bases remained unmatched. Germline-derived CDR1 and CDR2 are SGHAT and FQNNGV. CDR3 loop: CASSPGQGLPLHF. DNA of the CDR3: TGTGCCAGCAGCCCCGGACAGGGTCTACCCCTCCACTTT.

DNA for the CDR3: TGCGCCAGCAGCTCCATCGGGGGAGGGCCTGGGGATACGCAGTATTTT. Protein sequence: CASSSIGGGPGDTQYF. This sequence joins TRBV5-1 and TRBJ2-3; 7 nucleotides match TRBD2. Losses at the gene ends were 3 bases for V and 6 bases for J; bases not matched to a gene: 13. The CDR3 contains 16 residues. The germline CDR1 and CDR2 sequences are SGHRS and YFSETQ.

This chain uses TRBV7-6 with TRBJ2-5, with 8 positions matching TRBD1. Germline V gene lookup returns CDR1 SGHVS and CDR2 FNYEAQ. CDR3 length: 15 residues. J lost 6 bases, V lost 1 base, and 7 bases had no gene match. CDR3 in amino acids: CASSLVGQGEKTQYF. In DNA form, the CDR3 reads TGTGCCAGCAGCTTAGTAGGACAGGGTGAGAAGACCCAGTACTTC.

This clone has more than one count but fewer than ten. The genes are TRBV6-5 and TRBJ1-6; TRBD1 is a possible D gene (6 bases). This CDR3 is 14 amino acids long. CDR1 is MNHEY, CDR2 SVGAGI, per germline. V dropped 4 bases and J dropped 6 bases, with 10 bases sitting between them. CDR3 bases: TGTGCCAGCAGTTCTACAGGGTTTAATTCACCCCTCCACTTT. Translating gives CASSSTGFNSPLHF.

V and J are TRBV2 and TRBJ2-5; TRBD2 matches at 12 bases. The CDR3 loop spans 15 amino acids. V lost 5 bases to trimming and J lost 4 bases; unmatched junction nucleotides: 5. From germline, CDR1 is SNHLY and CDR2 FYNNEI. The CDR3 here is CASSPRLAGVETQYF. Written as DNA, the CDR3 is TGTGCCAGCAGTCCTAGACTAGCGGGAGTAGAGACCCAGTACTTC.

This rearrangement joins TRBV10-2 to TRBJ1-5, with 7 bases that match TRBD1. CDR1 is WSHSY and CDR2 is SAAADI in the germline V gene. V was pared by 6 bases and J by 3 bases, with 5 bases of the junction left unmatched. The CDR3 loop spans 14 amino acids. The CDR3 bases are TGCGCCAGCAGGGCGACAGGGAACAATCAGCCCCAGCATTTT. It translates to CASRATGNNQPQHF.

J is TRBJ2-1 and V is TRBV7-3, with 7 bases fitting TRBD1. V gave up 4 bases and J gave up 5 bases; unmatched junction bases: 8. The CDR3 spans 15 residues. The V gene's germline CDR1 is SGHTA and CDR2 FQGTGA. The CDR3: CASSSRQGSDNEQFF. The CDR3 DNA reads TGTGCCAGCAGCTCCCGACAGGGTTCCGACAATGAGCAGTTCTTC.

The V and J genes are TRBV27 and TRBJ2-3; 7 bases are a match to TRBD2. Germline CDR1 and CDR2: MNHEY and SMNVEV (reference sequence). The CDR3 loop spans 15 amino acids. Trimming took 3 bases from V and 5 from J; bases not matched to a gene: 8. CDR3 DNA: TGTGCCAGCAGTTTTTCCCCGGGACTACAAGATACGCAGTATTTT. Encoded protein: CASSFSPGLQDTQYF.

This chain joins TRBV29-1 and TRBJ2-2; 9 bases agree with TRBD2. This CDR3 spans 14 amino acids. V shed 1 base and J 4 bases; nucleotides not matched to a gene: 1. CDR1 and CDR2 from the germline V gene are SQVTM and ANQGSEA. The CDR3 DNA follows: TGCAGCGTTGAAGGGCGGGAGGGCACCGGGGAGCTGTTTTTT. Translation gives CSVEGREGTGELFF.